These 8 T cell receptor beta chains were sequenced from one sample in a study of tissue T cells after allogeneic stem cell transplantation. Some clones are missing from TCRdb's copy, which holds only in-frame ones; the method was immunoSEQ multiplex PCR. The sample lists several thousand clones, around two thirds occurring once. Adult allogeneic hematopoietic cell transplant recipients with steroid-refractory graft-versus-host disease were prospectively enrolled for research autopsy. Sequencing was performed on left colon tissue, taken at autopsy. The source of these receptors is a male patient over 55 with steroid-refractory graft-versus-host disease after an allogeneic stem cell transplant. Some T cells could come from the graft donor.

The genes are TRBV7-6 and TRBJ1-1; no definite D call. Trimming cost V 1 base and J 6 bases, with 6 bases left between them. This CDR3 has 12 amino acids. In germline, CDR1 is SGHVS, CDR2 FNYEAQ. The CDR3 spells CASSLDSAEAFF. The CDR3 region has the DNA TGTGCCAGCAGCTTAGACAGCGCTGAAGCTTTCTTT.

This clone has a handful of counts. The rearrangement uses TRBV11-3 and TRBJ2-1; perhaps TRBD2 as D (5 bases). This CDR3 contains 14 residues. Trimming stripped 1 base from V and 5 bases from J, with 9 bases between. CDR1 is SGHNT, CDR2 YENEEA, per germline. The CDR3 sequence: CASSLAFGNNEQFF. CDR3 in DNA: TGTGCCAGCAGCTTAGCTTTCGGGAACAATGAGCAGTTCTTC.

This chain uses TRBV6-1 with TRBJ1-1, with a possible D match to TRBD1 (6 bases). Per germline, CDR1 MNHNS and CDR2 SASEGT. V was shortened by 3 bases and J by 4 bases, with 18 bases between the two germline ends. The CDR3 is made up of 16 amino acids. This chain's CDR3 is CASSDPGVGSGTEAFF. DNA of the CDR3: TGTGCCAGCAGTGACCCAGGGGTGGGGTCGGGCACTGAAGCTTTCTTT.

The rearrangement joins TRBV19 to TRBJ2-3; TRBD1 matches at 8 bases. CDR3 length equals 16 residues. V lost 5 bases, J lost 4 bases, and 11 bases stayed unmatched. The germline CDR1 and CDR2 sequences are LNHDA and SQIVND (reference sequence). CDR3 bases: TGTGCCAGTAGTCCGGCCGGACAGGGCGTCGCAGATACGCAGTATTTT. This translates into CASSPAGQGVADTQYF.

This clone was detected only once. This CDR3 reads CASGQSQETQYF. The DNA of the CDR3 is TGTGCCAGCGGACAGAGTCAAGAGACCCAGTACTTC. The chain employs TRBV6-5 and TRBJ2-5; perhaps TRBD1 as D (6 bases). The length of the CDR3 is 12 residues. The germline CDR1 and CDR2 sequences are MNHEY and SVGAGI. V lost 8 bases, J lost 2 bases, and 9 bases lay in between.

The chain uses TRBV20-1 and TRBJ2-3, with 8 positions matching TRBD2. Losses at the gene ends were 3 bases for V and 5 bases for J; bases not matched to a gene: 13. The germline V gene encodes CDR1 DFQATT and CDR2 SNEGSKA (reference sequence). The CDR3 runs to 16 residues. The CDR3 DNA is TGCAGTGCTAGTTTAACGGCGGGGGGCCGGGGAGATACGCAGTATTTT. This encodes CSASLTAGGRGDTQYF.

This chain uses TRBV27 with TRBJ1-2, with 8 bases matching TRBD1. CDR1 MNHEY and CDR2 SMNVEV come from the germline V gene (reference sequence). V trimming: 5 bases; J trimming: 4 bases; junction bases outside the gene matches: 6. The CDR3 sequence is 14 residues long. The DNA for the CDR3 is TGTGCCAGCAGTACGGACAGGGAGTTCTATGGCTACACCTTC. Encoded protein: CASSTDREFYGYTF.

The CDR3 protein is CASSLSAPTGGGGELFF. The CDR3 DNA reads as TGTGCCAGCAGTTTATCGGCCCCGACAGGGGGCGGCGGGGAGCTGTTTTTT. The chain is built from TRBV27 and TRBJ2-2, with TRBD1 identical over 10 bases. V was clipped by 0 bases and J by 7 bases; unmatched bases: 8. In germline, CDR1 is MNHEY, CDR2 SMNVEV (reference sequence). The CDR3 sequence is 17 residues long.